Presented here are 22 T cell receptor beta chains from one specimen sequenced in a study of blood T cell repertoires in COVID-19. Using immunoSEQ multiplex PCR, the repertoire was profiled, and TCRdb retains in-frame clones only, with some absent. The table has 150,000 or so clones, roughly 77% seen once. Sample: peripheral blood. These receptors all come from a human donor in a cohort sampled during active COVID-19.

DNA for the CDR3: TGTGCCAGCAGTACGATTGCGTATGGCTACACCTTC. Translation gives CASSTIAYGYTF. The V call is TRBV12-3 or TRBV12-4, the J call TRBJ1-2; D is undetermined. The CDR3 covers 12 residues. V lost 5 bases to trimming and J lost 5 bases, with 9 bases between them.

The chain joins TRBV19 to TRBJ2-6; 7 bases match TRBD1. The CDR3 sequence is 17 residues long. Germline V CDR1 and CDR2: LNHDA, SQIVND (reference sequence). V lost 2 bases to trimming and J lost 1 base; unmatched junction nucleotides: 5. Written as DNA, the CDR3 is TGTGCCAGTAGTATAAAGGGGGCGTTTTCTGGGGCCAACGTCCTGACTTTC. Protein: CASSIKGAFSGANVLTF.

V and J are TRBV12-2 and TRBJ1-5; TRBD1 is the table's D call and was not checked against the DNA. TRBV12-2 is a pseudogene. The CDR3 totals 19 residues. This CDR3 reads CASRLARGQGFWSNQPQHF. For the CDR3, the DNA is TGTGCAAGTCGCTTAGCAAGAGGACAGGGTTTTTGGAGCAATCAGCCCCAGCATTTT.

This clone was detected many times. The chain uses TRBV16 and TRBJ2-7, with a weak D call TRBD1 (5 bases). This CDR3 is built from 15 residues. Trimming removed 2 bases at V and 5 bases at J, with 16 bases between. The germline V gene encodes CDR1 KGHSY and CDR2 FQNENV. DNA for the CDR3: TGTGCCAGCAGCCAAGGAGTAGGGGCCATGGACGAGCAGTACTTC. Translation gives CASSQGVGAMDEQYF.

This chain connects TRBV28 to TRBJ2-5; D is unresolved. The CDR3 runs 11 residues. The germline V gene has CDR1 MDHEN and CDR2 SYDVKM. Between the trimmed V and J ends, which lost 6 bases and 3 bases, there was a span of 5 bases. Here the CDR3 reads CASSYKETQYF. Written as DNA, the CDR3 is TGTGCCAGCAGCTATAAAGAGACCCAGTACTTC. Full variable domain (missing parts from reference TRBV28 and TRBJ2-5): DVKVTQSSRYLVKRTGEKVFLECVQDMDHENMFWYRQDPGLGLRLIYFSYDVKMKEKGDIPEGYSVSREKKERFSLILESASTNQTSMYLCASSYKETQYFGPGTRLLVL.

This rearrangement joins TRBV2 to TRBJ1-1; D is perhaps TRBD1 (5 bases). V was cut by 8 bases and J by 4 bases, with 11 bases left in between. The CDR3 is 12 amino acids. The germline CDR1 and CDR2 sequences are SNHLY and FYNNEI. The CDR3 sequence: CASLGGGTEAFF. The DNA of the CDR3 is TGTGCCAGCCTGGGGGGGGGCACTGAAGCTTTCTTT. Supplemented by reference TRBV2 and TRBJ1-1, the full variable domain reads EPEVTQTPSHQVTQMGQEVILRCVPISNHLYFYWYRQILGQKVEFLVSFYNNEISEKSEIFDDQFSVERPDGSNFTLKIRSTKLEDSAMYFCASLGGGTEAFFGQGTRLTVV.

CDR3 DNA sequence: TGTGCCAGCAGTTATCCGGGACAGGGGGTCTACGAGCAGTACTTC. Protein product: CASSYPGQGVYEQYF. The gene calls are TRBV6-5 and TRBJ2-7, with 11 bases identical to TRBD1. The CDR3 totals 15 residues. V was pared by 3 bases and J by 3 bases, with 4 bases of the junction left unmatched. Germline loops: CDR1 MNHEY, CDR2 SVGAGI.

This clone was seen a handful of times. This sample includes further DNA sequences coding for the same CDR3. The chain links TRBV7-8 to TRBJ2-5; 7 positions match TRBD1. J was trimmed by 1 base and V by 3 bases; bases with no gene match: 2. Germline V lookup: CDR1 SGHVS, CDR2 FQNEAQ. The CDR3 length is 14 residues. In DNA, the CDR3 is TGTGCCAGCAGCTTGTACAGGGGCCAAGAGACCCAGTACTTC. Its translation: CASSLYRGQETQYF.

The chain carries TRBV7-2 and TRBJ2-7, with 10 positions matching TRBD2. CDR3 length equals 15 residues. CDR1 SGHTA and CDR2 FQGNSA come from the germline V gene. J gave up 3 bases and V 4 bases, and 6 bases lay outside the gene matches. The CDR3 coding sequence is TGTGCCAGCAGCTCATCTAGCGGGAGCGTCTACGAGCAGTACTTC. Protein: CASSSSSGSVYEQYF.

This clone was picked up one time. The V call is TRBV3-1 (or the pseudogene TRBV3-2), the J call TRBJ2-5; tentatively, D is TRBD1 (6 bases). Germline CDR1 and CDR2: LGHDT and YNNKEL (reference sequence). This CDR3 region has 15 residues. With 3 bases removed from V and 1 base from J, the gap between germline ends came to 12 bases. CDR3: CASSHGNRAQETQYF. The DNA of the CDR3 is TGTGCCAGCAGCCATGGGAACAGGGCCCAAGAGACCCAGTACTTC.

The chain uses TRBV7-9 and TRBJ2-5; D could derive from TRBD1 or TRBD2 (5 bases each). The CDR3 contains 14 residues. Germline V gene data show CDR1 as SEHNR and CDR2 as FQNEAQ (reference sequence). V was shortened by 7 bases and J by 2 bases, with 14 bases between the two germline ends. CDR3 DNA sequence: TGTGCCAGCACCGGGGCACCTCGGCAAGAGACCCAGTACTTC. Amino acids: CASTGAPRQETQYF.

The chain uses TRBV30 and TRBJ2-3; 7 positions match TRBD2. V lost 2 bases, J lost 2 bases, and 7 bases stayed unmatched. The germline V gene encodes CDR1 GTSNPN and CDR2 SVGIG (reference sequence). The CDR3 contains 15 residues. The CDR3 DNA reads TGTGCCTGGAGTAAGACGGGGGGATACACAGATACGCAGTATTTT. It is translated as CAWSKTGGYTDTQYF.

The chain is built from TRBV19 and TRBJ1-4; 7 bases map to TRBD1. Germline lookup yields CDR1 LNHDA and CDR2 SQIVND (reference sequence). The trim removed 4 bases at V and 5 bases at J, leaving 4 bases unmatched. The CDR3 sequence is 14 residues long. CDR3 in amino acids: CASSKGRGNEKLFF. The CDR3 DNA reads TGTGCCAGTAGTAAGGGCAGGGGGAATGAAAAACTGTTTTTT.

CDR3 protein: CSALFEGPQHF. The CDR3 DNA follows: TGCAGTGCTCTCTTCGAGGGGCCCCAGCATTTT. This chain uses TRBV20-1 with TRBJ1-5; D unclear. Deletions cut 5 bases from V and 9 bases from J, with 11 bases between. The CDR3 is 11 residues long. Germline CDR1 reads DFQATT; CDR2 reads SNEGSKA (reference sequence).

The rearrangement uses TRBV15 and TRBJ2-1; possible D gene TRBD2, 5 bases. CDR1 is LNHNV, CDR2 YYDKDF, per germline (reference sequence). CDR3 length: 13 residues. V was shortened by 1 base and J by 4 bases, with 5 bases between the two germline ends. The DNA of the CDR3 is TGTGCCACCAGCAGAGCGGGGTACAATGAGCAGTTCTTC. Translation gives CATSRAGYNEQFF.

CDR3 in DNA: TGTGCCAGCAGCTTAGGGACAGGGATCTACGAGCAGTACTTC. Amino acids: CASSLGTGIYEQYF. J is TRBJ2-7 and V is TRBV11-2; 8 bases are a match to TRBD1. V was pared by 1 base and J by 3 bases, with 2 bases of the junction left unmatched. The CDR3 is made up of 14 amino acids. The germline CDR1 and CDR2 sequences are SGHAT and FQNNGV.

This clone appeared once. The chain employs TRBV10-2 and TRBJ2-6, with 12 bases aligning to TRBD2. Germline trimming cut 7 bases from V and 4 bases from J; bases unmatched to any gene: 17. The CDR3 is 20 amino acids. From germline, CDR1 is WSHSY and CDR2 SAAADI. DNA for the CDR3: TGCGCCAGCACCGCCGTAGGGACTAGCGGGTCGAGCACCGGGGCCAACGTCCTGACTTTC. Protein sequence: CASTAVGTSGSSTGANVLTF.

The chain joins TRBV6-5 to TRBJ2-5, with a possible D match to TRBD2 (6 bases). Germline assignment: CDR1 MNHEY and CDR2 SVGAGI. This CDR3 has 13 amino acids. V gave up 2 bases and J gave up 5 bases, with 9 bases separating them. The CDR3 nucleotides are TGTGCCAGCAGTTACGGGAGGTGGGAGACCCAGTACTTC. It codes for CASSYGRWETQYF.

The chain carries TRBV6-2 or TRBV6-3 and TRBJ1-1; the D is unclear. The V gene's germline CDR1 is MNHEY and CDR2 SVGEGT. CDR3 length: 11 amino acids. V was clipped by 4 bases and J by 5 bases, with 5 bases between them. The CDR3 is CASSFITEAFF. The DNA of the CDR3 is TGTGCCAGCAGTTTTATTACTGAAGCTTTCTTT.

V gene TRBV6-5 combines with J gene TRBJ2-5; TRBD2 is a possible D gene (5 bases). Germline loops: CDR1 MNHEY, CDR2 SVGAGI. The V end was cut by 6 bases, the J end by 4 bases, with 12 bases between. The CDR3 length is 13 residues. CDR3 bases: TGTGCCAGCAGCAAAACTAGGGCAGAGACCCAGTACTTC. Translating gives CASSKTRAETQYF.

The chain links TRBV7-6 to TRBJ2-6, with TRBD2 as a possible D gene (5 bases). The CDR3 contains 16 residues. Germline lookup yields CDR1 SGHVS and CDR2 FNYEAQ. Deletions cut 1 base from V and 2 bases from J, with 9 bases between. The CDR3 region is CASSLESGTGANVLTF. CDR3 DNA sequence: TGTGCCAGCAGCTTAGAATCGGGAACTGGGGCCAACGTCCTGACTTTC.

V is TRBV7-2 and J is TRBJ2-1; D call uncertain. In germline, CDR1 is SGHTA, CDR2 FQGNSA. Trimming took 2 bases from V and 4 from J, leaving 6 bases between them. The CDR3 extends over 13 amino acids. The CDR3 spells CASSLNRYNEQFF. DNA of the CDR3: TGTGCCAGCAGCTTAAACCGGTACAATGAGCAGTTCTTC. The full variable domain, rest sourced from reference TRBV7-2 and TRBJ2-1, is GAGVSQSPSNKVTEKGKDVELRCDPISGHTALYWYRQSLGQGLEFLIYFQGNSAPDKSGLPSDRFSAERTGGSVSTLTIQRTQQEDSAVYLCASSLNRYNEQFFGPGTRLTVL.